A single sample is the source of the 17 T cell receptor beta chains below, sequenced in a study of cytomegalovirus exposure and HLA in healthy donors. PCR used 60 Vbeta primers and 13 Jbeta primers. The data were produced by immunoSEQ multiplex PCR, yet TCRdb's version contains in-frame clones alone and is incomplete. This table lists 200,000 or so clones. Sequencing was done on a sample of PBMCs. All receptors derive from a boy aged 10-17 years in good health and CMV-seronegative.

CDR3 sequence: CASRTDSLNQPQHF. CDR3 in DNA: TGTGCCAGTAGGACGGACTCACTCAATCAGCCCCAGCATTTT. V usage is TRBV19 and J usage is TRBJ1-5; D call uncertain. CDR1 and CDR2 from the germline V gene are LNHDA and SQIVND (reference sequence). The V gene lost 6 bases and the J gene lost 3 bases, with 12 bases spanning the gap. The CDR3 runs to 14 residues. The full variable domain, completed using reference TRBV19 and TRBJ1-5, is DGGITQSPKYLFRKEGQNVTLSCEQNLNHDAMYWYRQDPGQGLRLIYYSQIVNDFQKGDIAEGYSVSREKKESFPLTVTSAQKNPTAFYLCASRTDSLNQPQHFGDGTRLSIL.

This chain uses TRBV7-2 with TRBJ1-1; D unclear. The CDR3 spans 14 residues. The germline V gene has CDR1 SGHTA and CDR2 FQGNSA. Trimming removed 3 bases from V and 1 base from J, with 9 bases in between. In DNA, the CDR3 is TGTGCCAGCAGCTTTATGGAGGAGAACACTGAAGCTTTCTTT. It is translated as CASSFMEENTEAFF. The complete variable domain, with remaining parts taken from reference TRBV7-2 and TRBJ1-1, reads GAGVSQSPSNKVTEKGKDVELRCDPISGHTALYWYRQSLGQGLEFLIYFQGNSAPDKSGLPSDRFSAERTGGSVSTLTIQRTQQEDSAVYLCASSFMEENTEAFFGQGTRLTVV.

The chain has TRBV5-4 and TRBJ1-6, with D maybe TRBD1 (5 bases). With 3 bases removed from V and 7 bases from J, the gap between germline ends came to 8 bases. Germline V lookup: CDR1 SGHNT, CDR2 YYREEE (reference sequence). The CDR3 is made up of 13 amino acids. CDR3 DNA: TGTGCCAGCAGCTCACGACAGAATTCACCCCTCCACTTT. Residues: CASSSRQNSPLHF.

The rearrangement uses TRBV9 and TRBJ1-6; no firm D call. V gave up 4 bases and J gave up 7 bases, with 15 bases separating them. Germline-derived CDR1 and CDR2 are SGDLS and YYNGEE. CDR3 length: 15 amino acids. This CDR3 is CASSPPPGANSPLHF. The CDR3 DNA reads TGTGCCAGCAGCCCCCCCCCGGGAGCCAATTCACCCCTCCACTTT.

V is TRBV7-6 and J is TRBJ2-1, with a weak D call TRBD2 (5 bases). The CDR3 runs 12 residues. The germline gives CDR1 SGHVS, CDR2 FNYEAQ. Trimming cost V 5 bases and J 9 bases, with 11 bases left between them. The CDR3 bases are TGTGCCAGCAGCGTACTAGTTGGTGAGCAGTTCTTC. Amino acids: CASSVLVGEQFF.

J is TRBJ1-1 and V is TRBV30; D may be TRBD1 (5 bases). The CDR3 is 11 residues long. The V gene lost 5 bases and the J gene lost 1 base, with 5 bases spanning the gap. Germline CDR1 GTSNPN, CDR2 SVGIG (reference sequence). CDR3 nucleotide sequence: TGTGCCTGGGGGGCGAACACTGAAGCTTTCTTT. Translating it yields CAWGANTEAFF.

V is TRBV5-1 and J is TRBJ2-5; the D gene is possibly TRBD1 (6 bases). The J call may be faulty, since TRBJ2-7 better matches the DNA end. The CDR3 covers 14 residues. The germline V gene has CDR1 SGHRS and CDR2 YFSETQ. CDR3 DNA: TGCGCCAGCAGCTTCTCAGGGGAAAGAGGCGAGCAGTACTTC. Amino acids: CASSFSGERGEQYF.

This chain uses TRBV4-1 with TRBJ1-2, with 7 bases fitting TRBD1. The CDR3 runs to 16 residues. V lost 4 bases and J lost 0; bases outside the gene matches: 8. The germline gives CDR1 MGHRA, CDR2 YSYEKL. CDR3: CASSRRTGISNYGYTF. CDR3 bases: TGCGCCAGCAGCCGGCGGACAGGCATCTCTAACTATGGCTACACCTTC.

The CDR3 region has the DNA TGTGCCAGCAGCTCCGGGACAGGGGAATACGAGCAGTACTTC. Protein product: CASSSGTGEYEQYF. The chain recombines TRBV5-4 with TRBJ2-7; 10 bases are shared with TRBD1. The V gene's germline CDR1 is SGHNT and CDR2 YYREEE (reference sequence). Germline trimming cut 3 bases from V and 4 bases from J; bases unmatched to any gene: 4. The CDR3 extends over 14 amino acids.

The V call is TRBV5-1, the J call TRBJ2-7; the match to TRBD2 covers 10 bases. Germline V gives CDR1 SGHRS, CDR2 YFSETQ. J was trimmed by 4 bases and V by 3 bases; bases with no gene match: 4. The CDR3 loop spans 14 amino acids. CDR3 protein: CASSSSGGPYEQYF. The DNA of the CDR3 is TGCGCCAGCAGCTCTAGCGGGGGACCATACGAGCAGTACTTC.

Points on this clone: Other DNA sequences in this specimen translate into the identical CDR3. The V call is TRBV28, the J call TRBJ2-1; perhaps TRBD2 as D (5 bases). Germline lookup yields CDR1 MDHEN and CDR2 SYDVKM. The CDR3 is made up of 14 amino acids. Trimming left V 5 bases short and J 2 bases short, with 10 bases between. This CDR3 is CASSRGGTYNEQFF. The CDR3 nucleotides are TGTGCCAGCAGTCGGGGTGGGACCTACAATGAGCAGTTCTTC.

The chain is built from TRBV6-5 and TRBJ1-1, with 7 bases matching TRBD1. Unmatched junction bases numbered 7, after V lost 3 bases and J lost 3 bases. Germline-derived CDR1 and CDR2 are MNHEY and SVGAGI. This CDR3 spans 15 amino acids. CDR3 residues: CASSYTAGGYTEAFF. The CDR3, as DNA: TGTGCCAGCAGTTATACGGCAGGGGGTTACACTGAAGCTTTCTTT.

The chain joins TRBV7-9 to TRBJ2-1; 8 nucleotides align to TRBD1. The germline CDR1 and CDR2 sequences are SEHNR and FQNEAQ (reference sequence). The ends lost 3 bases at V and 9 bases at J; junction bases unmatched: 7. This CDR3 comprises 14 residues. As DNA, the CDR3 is TGTGCCAGCAGCTTGACAGGGGCGCAATTTGAGCAGTTCTTC. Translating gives CASSLTGAQFEQFF.

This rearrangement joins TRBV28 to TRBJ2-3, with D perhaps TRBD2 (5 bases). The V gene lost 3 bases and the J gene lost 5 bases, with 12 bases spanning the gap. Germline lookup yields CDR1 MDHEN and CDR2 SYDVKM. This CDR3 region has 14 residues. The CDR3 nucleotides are TGTGCCAGCAGTTTGGGGAGAGAAAAAGATACGCAGTATTTT. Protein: CASSLGREKDTQYF.

CDR3 loop: CASSLGHTYNEQFF. As DNA, the CDR3 is TGTGCCAGCAGCTTAGGTCACACATACAATGAGCAGTTCTTC. This chain links TRBV11-3 with TRBJ2-1; D unresolved. The CDR3 is 14 residues long. The V and J ends lost 1 base and 4 bases respectively, with 8 bases between them. The germline CDR1 and CDR2 sequences are SGHNT and YENEEA.

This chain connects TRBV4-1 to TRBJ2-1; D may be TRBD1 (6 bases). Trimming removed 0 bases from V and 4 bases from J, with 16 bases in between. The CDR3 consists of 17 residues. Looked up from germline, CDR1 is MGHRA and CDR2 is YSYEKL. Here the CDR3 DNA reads TGCGCCAGCAGCCAAGATCGTCGAGGGGGTGGATACAATGAGCAGTTCTTC. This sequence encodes CASSQDRRGGGYNEQFF.

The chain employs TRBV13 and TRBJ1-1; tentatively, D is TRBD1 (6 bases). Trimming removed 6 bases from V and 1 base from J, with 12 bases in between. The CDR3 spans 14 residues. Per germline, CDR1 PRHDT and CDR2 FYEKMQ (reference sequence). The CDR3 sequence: CASSPRTENTEAFF. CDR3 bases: TGTGCCAGCAGTCCTAGGACAGAGAACACTGAAGCTTTCTTT.